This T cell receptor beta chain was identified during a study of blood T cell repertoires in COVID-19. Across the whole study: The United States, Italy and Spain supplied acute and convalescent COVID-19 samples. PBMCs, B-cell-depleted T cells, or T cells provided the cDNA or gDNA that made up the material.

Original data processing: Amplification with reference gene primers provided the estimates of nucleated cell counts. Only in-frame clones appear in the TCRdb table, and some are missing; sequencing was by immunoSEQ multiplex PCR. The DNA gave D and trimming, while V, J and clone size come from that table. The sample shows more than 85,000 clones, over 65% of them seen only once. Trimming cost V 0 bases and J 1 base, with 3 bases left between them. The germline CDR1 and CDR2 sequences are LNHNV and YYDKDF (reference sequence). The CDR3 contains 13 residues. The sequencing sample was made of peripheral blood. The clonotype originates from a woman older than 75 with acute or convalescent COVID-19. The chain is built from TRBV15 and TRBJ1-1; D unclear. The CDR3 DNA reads TGTGCCACCAGCAGAGATCGGAACACTGAAGCTTTCTTT. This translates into CATSRDRNTEAFF.